A selection of T cell receptor beta chains follows, all from one sample in a study of shared clonotypes between healthy human individuals. Clones were read by immunoSEQ multiplex PCR, and TCRdb kept only the in-frame ones, dropping some. The data hold hundreds of thousands of clones, with roughly 70% observed a single time. Sample: memory CD4+ T cells sorted from blood. These receptors originate from a woman aged 30 to 39 in good health. The CDR3 runs from the conserved cysteine through the conserved F or W. D genes are given only for firm matches. Clone size is stated in some rows and not others, as once, few, many or a class when expanded.

CDR3 DNA: TGTGCCAGCGCCCCGAGGGGCGATGACAATCAGCCCCAGCATTTT
CDR3 protein: CASAPRGDDNQPQHF
clone size: NA
J gene: TRBJ1-5
V gene: TRBV6-1
D gene: NA

CDR3 DNA: TGTGCCAGCAGCCAAGCGGGGACTAGCGGGAGGGGGAATGAGCAGTTCTTC
CDR3 protein: CASSQAGTSGRGNEQFF
clone size: once
J gene: TRBJ2-1
V gene: TRBV11-3
D gene: TRBD2

CDR3 DNA: TGTGCCAGCCCCGGGCGATACGAGCAGTACTTC
CDR3 protein: CASPGRYEQYF
clone size: NA
J gene: TRBJ2-7
V gene: TRBV6-5
D gene: NA

CDR3 DNA: TGTGCCAGCGGTTATGAAAAACTGTTTTTT
CDR3 protein: CASGYEKLFF
clone size: NA
J gene: TRBJ1-4
V gene: TRBV28
D gene: NA

CDR3 DNA: TGTGCCAGTAGTTTAATGGGGACGAATGGCTACACCTTC
CDR3 protein: CASSLMGTNGYTF
clone size: few
J gene: TRBJ1-2
V gene: TRBV28
D gene: NA

CDR3 DNA: TGTGCCAGTAGTGTGGGGACAGGGGCGGTCGGGGAGCTGTTTTTT
CDR3 protein: CASSVGTGAVGELFF
clone size: few
J gene: TRBJ2-2
V gene: TRBV19
D gene: TRBD1

CDR3 DNA: TGTGCCAGCAGCCTCCAGTACAATGAGCAGTTCTTC
CDR3 protein: CASSLQYNEQFF
clone size: NA
J gene: TRBJ2-1
V gene: TRBV13
D gene: NA

CDR3 DNA: TGTGCCAGCAGCCGTCTGGCGGGGGGAGGGTCCCATCAGCCCCAGCATTTT
CDR3 protein: CASSRLAGGGSHQPQHF
clone size: NA
J gene: TRBJ1-5
V gene: TRBV7-8
D gene: NA

CDR3 DNA: TGTGCCAGTACCGAAGGCGGGGTAGGGGCCGGGACCCAGTACTTC
CDR3 protein: CASTEGGVGAGTQYF
clone size: NA
J gene: TRBJ2-5
V gene: TRBV19
D gene: NA

CDR3 DNA: TGCAGCGTTGAAGATTCGGTCGGGTTTTGGACAGATACGCAGTATTTT
CDR3 protein: CSVEDSVGFWTDTQYF
clone size: NA
J gene: TRBJ2-3
V gene: TRBV29-1
D gene: NA

CDR3 DNA: TGTGCCAGCAGCCTTCCCGGGTTATCGCAGTTCTTC
CDR3 protein: CASSLPGLSQFF
clone size: NA
J gene: TRBJ2-1
V gene: TRBV7-8
D gene: NA

CDR3 DNA: TGTGCCAGCAGCGTTCCTGCTAGCCCTTTCTCCTACAATGAGCAGTTCTTC
CDR3 protein: CASSVPASPFSYNEQFF
clone size: NA
J gene: TRBJ2-1
V gene: TRBV11-2
D gene: NA

CDR3 DNA: TGTGCCAGTAGTCCGAGCAGGGGGGGGAGGCAAGAGACCCAGTACTTC
CDR3 protein: CASSPSRGGRQETQYF
clone size: NA
J gene: TRBJ2-5
V gene: TRBV19
D gene: NA

CDR3 DNA: TGTGCCAGCAGTTTTACTGGGCAACCTCCCAATGAGCAGTTCTTC
CDR3 protein: CASSFTGQPPNEQFF
clone size: few
J gene: TRBJ2-1
V gene: TRBV5-4
D gene: NA

CDR3 DNA: TGCGCCAGCAGCCAGGTAGCGGGAGGGCCCTCCGGGGAGCTGTTTTTT
CDR3 protein: CASSQVAGGPSGELFF
clone size: NA
J gene: TRBJ2-2
V gene: TRBV5-1
D gene: TRBD2

CDR3 DNA: TGTGCCATCGGGAGGCAGGGCGGTAACCCTGCCTTC
CDR3 protein: CAIGRQGGNPAF
clone size: NA
J gene: TRBJ1-2
V gene: TRBV10-3
D gene: NA

CDR3 DNA: TGTGCCAGCACTGGCCGGAGGCATGAGCAGTTCTTC
CDR3 protein: CASTGRRHEQFF
clone size: NA
J gene: TRBJ2-1
V gene: TRBV25-1
D gene: NA

CDR3 DNA: TGTGCCAGCAGAAGACTTCAGGGGCTGGCCTACGAGCAGTACTTC
CDR3 protein: CASRRLQGLAYEQYF
clone size: NA
J gene: TRBJ2-7
V gene: TRBV6-6
D gene: NA

CDR3 DNA: TGTGCCAGCAGCTTAGGGGCTAGCGGGAGTGCGGAGACCCAGTACTTC
CDR3 protein: CASSLGASGSAETQYF
clone size: NA
J gene: TRBJ2-5
V gene: TRBV11-2
D gene: TRBD2

CDR3 DNA: TGTGCCAGTAGTATATCAGGGGCGGGAGACGCAACTAATGAAAAACTGTTTTTT
CDR3 protein: CASSISGAGDATNEKLFF
clone size: many
J gene: TRBJ1-4
V gene: TRBV19
D gene: NA

CDR3 DNA: TGTGCCACCGGGACTACAAACAATGAGCAGTTCTTC
CDR3 protein: CATGTTNNEQFF
clone size: NA
J gene: TRBJ2-1
V gene: TRBV5-4
D gene: TRBD2

CDR3 DNA: TGCGCCAGCAGCTGGGCGGGGTACCAAGAGACCCAGTACTTC
CDR3 protein: CASSWAGYQETQYF
clone size: NA
J gene: TRBJ2-5
V gene: TRBV5-1
D gene: NA

CDR3 DNA: TGTGCCAGCAGCTTGAGGTCAGAGGCGCTCGAGCAGTACTTC
CDR3 protein: CASSLRSEALEQYF
clone size: NA
J gene: TRBJ2-7
V gene: TRBV5-4
D gene: NA

CDR3 DNA: TGTGCCAGCAGCTTAGTGGGCGGGGGTGACTACGAGCAGTACTTC
CDR3 protein: CASSLVGGGDYEQYF
clone size: NA
J gene: TRBJ2-7
V gene: TRBV11-2
D gene: TRBD2

CDR3 DNA: TGCGCCCAGCAAGTAACCCCAGGCTACACCTTC
CDR3 protein: CAQQVTPGYTF
clone size: NA
J gene: TRBJ1-2
V gene: TRBV10-2
D gene: NA